A selection of T cell receptor beta chains follows, all from one sample in a study of blood T cell repertoires in COVID-19. Here immunoSEQ multiplex PCR was the method, and the copy in TCRdb shows in-frame clones only, minus some. The table records 250,000 to 300,000 clones, 80% to 90% of them present only once. The sample consisted of PBMCs or T cells enriched from blood (not recorded which). These receptors were collected from a woman aged 50 to 60 who had recovered from COVID-19. The CDR3 runs from the conserved cysteine through the conserved F or W. Fields, in order: D gene, J gene, clone size, V gene, CDR3 protein, CDR3 DNA. A D gene is named only where the DNA matches it firmly. The size of a clone is reported for some rows only, either as once, few or many, or as a class for expanded clones.

-,TRBJ1-2,-,TRBV5-1,CASSSHPQLGATPYGYTF,TGCGCCAGCAGCTCTCACCCACAGTTAGGGGCCACTCCATATGGCTACACCTTC
-,TRBJ1-5,-,TRBV5-3,CARSPYSNQPQHF,TGTGCCAGAAGCCCTTATAGCAATCAGCCCCAGCATTTT
-,TRBJ2-2,-,TRBV27,CASSLPGIPTGELFF,TGTGCCAGCAGTTTGCCGGGGATCCCGACCGGGGAGCTGTTTTTT
TRBD1,TRBJ2-2,-,TRBV14,CASSQVPAVRGRVVAGELFF,TGTGCCAGCAGCCAAGTTCCTGCGGTCAGGGGGCGGGTTGTTGCCGGGGAGCTGTTTTTT
TRBD1,TRBJ2-1,few,TRBV19,CASSTGTGSYNEQFF,TGTGCCAGTAGTACGGGGACAGGGTCCTACAATGAGCAGTTCTTC
-,TRBJ1-5,-,TRBV11-2,CASSAGWVGQPQHF,TGTGCCAGCAGCGCGGGATGGGTAGGCCAGCCCCAGCATTTT
TRBD1,TRBJ1-5,-,TRBV2,CASSDWDRGNQPQHF,TGTGCCAGCAGTGATTGGGACAGGGGAAATCAGCCCCAGCATTTT
TRBD1,TRBJ1-5,-,TRBV5-1,CASSPDRMNQPQHF,TGCGCCAGCAGCCCGGACAGGATGAATCAGCCCCAGCATTTT
TRBD2,TRBJ2-3,-,TRBV5-5,CASSLASSGRATDTQYF,TGTGCCAGCAGCTTGGCGTCTAGCGGGAGGGCCACAGATACGCAGTATTTT
-,TRBJ1-2,-,TRBV12-5,CASGLVGGGYGYTF,TGTGCTAGTGGTTTGGTAGGCGGTGGCTATGGCTACACCTTC
-,TRBJ1-1,-,TRBV18,CASSRQLNTEAFF,TGTGCCAGCTCCCGACAGTTGAACACTGAAGCTTTCTTT
-,TRBJ1-6,-,TRBV29-1,CSVGEDTGRNSPLHF,TGCAGCGTTGGAGAGGATACAGGCCGTAATTCACCCCTCCACTTT
-,TRBJ1-1,-,TRBV7-3,CASSLYLGRGVESKAFF,TGTGCCAGCAGCCTCTACCTGGGCAGGGGCGTTGAGTCGAAAGCTTTCTTT
TRBD1,TRBJ1-5,-,TRBV10-3,CATQRDSNSNQPQHF,TGTGCCACCCAACGGGACAGTAATAGCAATCAGCCCCAGCATTTT
-,TRBJ2-5,-,TRBV5-1,CASSLDSNQETQYF,TGCGCCAGCAGCTTGGACTCCAACCAAGAGACCCAGTACTTC
-,TRBJ1-6,-,TRBV5-1,CASSLGTAESSYNSPLHF,TGCGCCAGCAGCTTGGGGACAGCCGAGAGCTCCTATAATTCACCCCTCCACTTT
-,TRBJ2-7,-,TRBV2,CASIQDSDLGQYF,TGTGCCAGCATCCAGGACAGCGACCTCGGGCAGTACTTC
TRBD2,TRBJ2-1,-,TRBV7-2,CASSLGIAGGNLDEQFF,TGTGCCAGCAGCTTAGGGATAGCGGGGGGAAATTTGGATGAGCAGTTCTTC
TRBD1,TRBJ2-2,-,TRBV2,CATTLSGQGYTGELFF,TGTGCCACCACGCTGTCAGGACAGGGCTACACCGGGGAGCTGTTTTTT
TRBD1,TRBJ2-7,-,TRBV5-1,CASREGQGAYEQYF,TGCGCCAGCAGGGAGGGACAGGGGGCCTACGAGCAGTACTTC
-,TRBJ1-2,-,TRBV7-2,CASSLVVGRDYGYTF,TGTGCCAGCAGCTTAGTTGTGGGCAGAGACTATGGCTACACCTTC
TRBD1,TRBJ2-2,-,TRBV24-1,CATMDRGNTGELFF,TGTGCCACTATGGACAGGGGGAACACCGGGGAGCTGTTTTTT
-,TRBJ2-7,-,TRBV10-3,CAISEEYWTEQYF,TGTGCCATCAGTGAGGAGTACTGGACAGAGCAGTACTTC
TRBD2,TRBJ2-1,-,TRBV30,CAWRTSGMFGEQFF,TGTGCCTGGAGGACTAGCGGGATGTTTGGTGAGCAGTTCTTC
TRBD1,TRBJ1-6,-,TRBV18,CASSPPGTGSFSYNSPLHF,TGTGCCAGCTCACCCCCCGGGACAGGGAGCTTCTCCTATAATTCACCCCTCCACTTT
-,TRBJ2-5,-,TRBV3-1/TRBV3-2,CASKTRGGTQYF,TGTGCCAGCAAAACTAGAGGAGGGACCCAGTACTTC
-,TRBJ2-1,-,TRBV7-2,CASSPGQIVNEQFF,TGTGCCAGCAGCCCCGGACAGATAGTAAATGAGCAGTTCTTC
TRBD1,TRBJ1-2,-,TRBV28,CASSEGTGGDHNYGYTF,TGTGCCAGCAGCGAAGGGACAGGGGGAGACCATAACTATGGCTACACCTTC
-,TRBJ1-2,few,TRBV12-3/TRBV12-4,CASSFTSYGYTF,TGTGCCAGCAGTTTTACGAGTTATGGCTACACCTTC
-,TRBJ2-1,-,TRBV28,CASRRRDSAYNEQFF,TGTGCCAGCCGCCGGAGGGACAGCGCCTACAATGAGCAGTTCTTC
-,TRBJ1-1,-,TRBV19,CASSIDLEYQSNTEAFF,TGTGCCAGTAGTATAGATTTGGAGTATCAGTCGAACACTGAAGCTTTCTTT